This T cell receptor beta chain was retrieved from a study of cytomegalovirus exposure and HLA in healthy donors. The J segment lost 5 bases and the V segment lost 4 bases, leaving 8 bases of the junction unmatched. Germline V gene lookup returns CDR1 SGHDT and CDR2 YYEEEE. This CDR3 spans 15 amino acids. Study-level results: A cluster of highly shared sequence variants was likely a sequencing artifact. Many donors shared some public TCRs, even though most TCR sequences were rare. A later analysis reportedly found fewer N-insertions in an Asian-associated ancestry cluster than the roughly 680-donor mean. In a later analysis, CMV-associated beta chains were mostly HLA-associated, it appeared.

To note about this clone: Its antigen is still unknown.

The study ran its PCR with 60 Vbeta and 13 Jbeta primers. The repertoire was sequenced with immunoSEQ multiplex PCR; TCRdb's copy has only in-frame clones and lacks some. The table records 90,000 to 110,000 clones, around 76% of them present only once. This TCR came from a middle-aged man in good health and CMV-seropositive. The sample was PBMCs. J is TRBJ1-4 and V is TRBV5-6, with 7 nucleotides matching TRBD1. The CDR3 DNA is TGTGCCAGCAGCCGGTCGGGACAGAAGAATGAAAAACTGTTTTTT. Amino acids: CASSRSGQKNEKLFF. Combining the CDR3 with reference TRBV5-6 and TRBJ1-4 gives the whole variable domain DAGVTQSPTHLIKTRGQQVTLRCSPKSGHDTVSWYQQALGQGPQFIFQYYEEEERQRGNFPDRFSGHQFPNYSSELNVNALLLGDSALYLCASSRSGQKNEKLFFGSGTQLSVL.